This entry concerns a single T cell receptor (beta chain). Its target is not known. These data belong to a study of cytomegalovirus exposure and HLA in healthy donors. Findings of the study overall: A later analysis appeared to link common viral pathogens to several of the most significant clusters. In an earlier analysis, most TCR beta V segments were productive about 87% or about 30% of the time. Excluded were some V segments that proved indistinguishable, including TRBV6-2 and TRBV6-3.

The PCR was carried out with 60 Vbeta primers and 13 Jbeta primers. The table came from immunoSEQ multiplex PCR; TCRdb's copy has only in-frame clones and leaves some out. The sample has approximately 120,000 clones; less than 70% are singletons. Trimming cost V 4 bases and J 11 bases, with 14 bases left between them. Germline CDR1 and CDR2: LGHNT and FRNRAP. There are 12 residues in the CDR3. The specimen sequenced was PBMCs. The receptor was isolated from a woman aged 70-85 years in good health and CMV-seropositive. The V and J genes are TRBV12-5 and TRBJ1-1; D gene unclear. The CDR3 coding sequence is TGTGCTAGTGGTTCGACATCGGGCGGGGCTTTCTTT. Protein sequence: CASGSTSGGAFF.